This T cell receptor (beta chain) was sequenced in a study of blood T cells in healthy people across ages. Germline V gene sequence: CDR1 DFQATT, CDR2 SNEGSKA (reference sequence). V was pared by 0 bases and J by 11 bases, with 11 bases of the junction left unmatched. This CDR3 is built from 17 residues. A J-beta primer mix and a sample-barcoded 5' primer were used in a second PCR of about 7 to 12 cycles. TCRdb reprocessed the 5' RACE reads with MiXCR, giving one entry per CDR3 protein. The sample records approximately 1.5 million distinct CDR3 sequences, almost 35% being singletons. Regarding the study as a whole: Diversity figures based on one million T cells were deemed too low. The unknown donor CMV status may have confounded expanded clonotype changes.

Points on this clonotype: What it recognizes is unknown.

The chain has TRBV20-1 and TRBJ2-1, with 15 nucleotides matching TRBD2. The clonotype originates from a woman aged 25-40 years in good health. Sequenced: blood. CDR3 nucleotides: TGCAGTGCTAGAGATACCTGGACTAGCGGGAGGGGAATGAAGCAGTTCTTC. It specifies CSARDTWTSGRGMKQFF.